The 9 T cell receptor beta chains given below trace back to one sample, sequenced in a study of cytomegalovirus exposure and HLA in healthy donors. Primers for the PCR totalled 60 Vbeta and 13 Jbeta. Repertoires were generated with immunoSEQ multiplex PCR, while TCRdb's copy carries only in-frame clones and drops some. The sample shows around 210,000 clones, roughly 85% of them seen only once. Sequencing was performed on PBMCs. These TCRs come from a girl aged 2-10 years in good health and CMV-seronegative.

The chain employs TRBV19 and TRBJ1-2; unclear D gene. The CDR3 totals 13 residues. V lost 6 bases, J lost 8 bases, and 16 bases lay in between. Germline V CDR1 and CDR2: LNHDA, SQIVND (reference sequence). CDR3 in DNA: TGTGCCAGTAGGCCGGAGCGTTTAGGCGGCTACACCTTC. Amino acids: CASRPERLGGYTF.

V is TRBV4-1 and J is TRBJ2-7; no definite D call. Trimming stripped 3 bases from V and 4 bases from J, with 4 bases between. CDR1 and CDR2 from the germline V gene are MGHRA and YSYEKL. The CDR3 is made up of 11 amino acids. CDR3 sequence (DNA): TGCGCCAGCAGCCAGCAGTACGAGCAGTACTTC. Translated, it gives CASSQQYEQYF.

For the CDR3, the DNA is TGCAGCGTTGAAGATCGAACAGGGGGCGTCGGGCAGTACTTC. It encodes CSVEDRTGGVGQYF. The chain carries TRBV29-1 and TRBJ2-7; 9 bases agree with TRBD1. Germline trimming cut 0 bases from V and 9 bases from J; bases unmatched to any gene: 9. The CDR3 covers 14 residues. CDR1 is SQVTM, CDR2 ANQGSEA, per germline.

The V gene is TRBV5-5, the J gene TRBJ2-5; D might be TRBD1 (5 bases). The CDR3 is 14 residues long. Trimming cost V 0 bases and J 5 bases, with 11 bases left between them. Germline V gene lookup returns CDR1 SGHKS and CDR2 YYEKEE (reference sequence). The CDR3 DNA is TGTGCCAGCAGCTTGGGGGCAGGGCCGGAGACCCAGTACTTC. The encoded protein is CASSLGAGPETQYF.

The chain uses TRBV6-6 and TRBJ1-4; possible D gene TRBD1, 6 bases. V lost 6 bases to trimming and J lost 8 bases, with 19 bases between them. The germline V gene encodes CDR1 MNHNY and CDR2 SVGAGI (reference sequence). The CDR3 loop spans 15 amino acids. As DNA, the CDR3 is TGTGCCAGCAGCACCATGGACAGCGTTCAGGAAAAACTGTTTTTT. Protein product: CASSTMDSVQEKLFF.

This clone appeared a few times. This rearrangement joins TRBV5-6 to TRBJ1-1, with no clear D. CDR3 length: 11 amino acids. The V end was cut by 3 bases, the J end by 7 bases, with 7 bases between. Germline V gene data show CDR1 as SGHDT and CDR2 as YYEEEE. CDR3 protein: CASSWAGEAFF. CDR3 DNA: TGTGCCAGCAGCTGGGCGGGTGAAGCTTTCTTT.

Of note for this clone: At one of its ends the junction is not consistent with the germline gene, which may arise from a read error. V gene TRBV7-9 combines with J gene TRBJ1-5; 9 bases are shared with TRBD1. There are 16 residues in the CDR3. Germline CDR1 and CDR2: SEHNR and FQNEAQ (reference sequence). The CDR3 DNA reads TGTTCCAGCAGCTTAGGTGGGACAGGGAGAAATCAGCCCCAGCATTTT. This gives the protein CSSSLGGTGRNQPQHF.

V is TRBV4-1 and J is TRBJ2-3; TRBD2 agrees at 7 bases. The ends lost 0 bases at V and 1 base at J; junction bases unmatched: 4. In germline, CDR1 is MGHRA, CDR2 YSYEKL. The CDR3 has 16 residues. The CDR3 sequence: CASSQESSGGTDTQYF. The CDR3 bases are TGCGCCAGCAGCCAAGAATCCAGCGGGGGCACAGATACGCAGTATTTT.

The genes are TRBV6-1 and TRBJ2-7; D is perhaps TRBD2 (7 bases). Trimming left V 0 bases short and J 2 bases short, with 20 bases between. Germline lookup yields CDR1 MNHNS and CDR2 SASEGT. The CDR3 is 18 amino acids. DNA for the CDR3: TGTGCCAGCAGTGAAGCACGTCCTCGGCGGGGGCGTCCCTACGAGCAGTACTTC. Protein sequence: CASSEARPRRGRPYEQYF.